This T cell receptor (beta chain) was captured by sequencing in a study of graft-versus-host responses after intestinal transplantation. Study at large: Each of the recipients got a multivisceral, liver-intestinal, or isolated intestinal transplant. Each patient got anti-thymocyte globulin induction, then tacrolimus and steroids for around three years. Study results and limitations: Researchers found GvH clones in recipient marrow, and some showed up first in ileum or blood. Early post-transplant HvG declines tracked with peak circulating GvH clone levels.

Germline V gives CDR1 SGHDT, CDR2 YYEEEE. V was trimmed by 8 bases and J by 8 bases, leaving 14 bases between them. The CDR3 extends over 12 amino acids. Generated by immunoSEQ multiplex PCR, the TCRdb table keeps only in-frame clones and is missing some. The table has 80,000 to 95,000 clones, about 92% seen once. A single count supports this clone. Its antigen is as yet unknown. The sequence came from a human donor who received an intestinal transplant. Sequencing used unstimulated CD8+ T cells sorted from spleen or lymph node cells, obtained before intestinal transplant. This sequence joins TRBV5-6 and TRBJ2-4; D perhaps matches TRBD1 (6 bases). The DNA for the CDR3 is TGTGCCAGTTCCTCTGGACAGTACATTCAGTACTTC. Translation: CASSSGQYIQYF.